These T cell receptor beta chains were read from a single sample in a study of blood T cell repertoires in COVID-19. TCRdb's table, derived via immunoSEQ multiplex PCR, lists solely in-frame clones and lacks some. This sample has 150,000 to 190,000 clones, with around 84% found just once. Sequenced material: PBMCs or T cells enriched from blood (not recorded which). These TCRs come from a man aged 50 to 59 who had recovered from COVID-19. CDR3s leave out the opening cysteine and the closing phenylalanine or tryptophan. The order of the fields is J gene, V gene, CDR3 protein.

j_call: TRBJ2-4; v_call: TRBV11-2; cdr3_aa: ASSLDRDRVAKNIQY
j_call: TRBJ2-3; v_call: TRBV5-5; cdr3_aa: ASSLAWTAGLAGDTQY
j_call: TRBJ1-5; v_call: TRBV4-1; cdr3_aa: ASSHISVFQPQH
j_call: TRBJ2-2; v_call: TRBV6-5; cdr3_aa: ASGRGLFTGELF
j_call: TRBJ2-1; v_call: TRBV7-6; cdr3_aa: ASSSGLAGGKSYNEQF
j_call: TRBJ1-2; v_call: TRBV29-1; cdr3_aa: SVGWGDYGYT
j_call: TRBJ2-5; v_call: TRBV11-2; cdr3_aa: ASVTPIRRRITNKETQY
j_call: TRBJ2-7; v_call: TRBV5-1; cdr3_aa: ASSPGTGTYEQY
j_call: TRBJ1-1; v_call: TRBV18; cdr3_aa: ASSLRPGQLNTEAF
j_call: TRBJ2-7; v_call: TRBV19; cdr3_aa: ASSRDSYEQY
j_call: TRBJ2-3; v_call: TRBV2; cdr3_aa: ASLAGADTQY
j_call: TRBJ1-1; v_call: TRBV29-1; cdr3_aa: SAEGTGGMEAF
j_call: TRBJ2-2; v_call: TRBV6-1; cdr3_aa: ASSELSPGELF
j_call: TRBJ2-2; v_call: TRBV7-8; cdr3_aa: ASRTRVGTGELF
j_call: TRBJ1-1; v_call: TRBV10-3; cdr3_aa: AIRAQGLITSAF
j_call: TRBJ1-2; v_call: TRBV6-2/TRBV6-3; cdr3_aa: ASSQAEIYYGYT
j_call: TRBJ1-4; v_call: TRBV7-8; cdr3_aa: ASSLAAGEKLF
j_call: TRBJ1-1; v_call: TRBV7-8; cdr3_aa: ASSFDYTEAF
j_call: TRBJ1-1; v_call: TRBV6-5; cdr3_aa: ASGGDRVTEAF
j_call: TRBJ2-7; v_call: TRBV19; cdr3_aa: ASSIGTSGSYEQY
j_call: TRBJ1-4; v_call: TRBV11-2; cdr3_aa: ASSLSPGGGSGYEKLF
j_call: TRBJ1-1; v_call: TRBV3-1/TRBV3-2; cdr3_aa: ASSQFSGTEAF
j_call: TRBJ2-1; v_call: TRBV7-8; cdr3_aa: ASSSRLAGGGDEQF
j_call: TRBJ1-1; v_call: TRBV4-3; cdr3_aa: ASSQDRGDVAEAF
j_call: TRBJ1-1; v_call: TRBV2; cdr3_aa: ASSEGVRGLAEAF
j_call: TRBJ1-4; v_call: TRBV2; cdr3_aa: ASSRTGGTGEKLF
j_call: TRBJ2-3; v_call: TRBV9; cdr3_aa: ASSVEEGLADTQY
j_call: TRBJ2-7; v_call: TRBV2; cdr3_aa: ASSDGRGTYEQY
j_call: TRBJ1-2; v_call: TRBV5-4; cdr3_aa: ASSLQGANYGYT
j_call: TRBJ2-5; v_call: TRBV7-2; cdr3_aa: ASSTNSGGAVETQY
j_call: TRBJ1-1; v_call: TRBV7-6; cdr3_aa: ASSLAGGGNMNTEAF
j_call: TRBJ1-1; v_call: TRBV7-6; cdr3_aa: ASSSATGGLTEAF
j_call: TRBJ1-4; v_call: TRBV25-1; cdr3_aa: ASSEYRGATNEKLF
j_call: TRBJ2-7; v_call: TRBV5-1; cdr3_aa: ASSLVRGRDEQY
j_call: TRBJ1-2; v_call: TRBV16; cdr3_aa: ASSQSRRARETGGYT
j_call: TRBJ1-4; v_call: TRBV4-2; cdr3_aa: ASSQGALNEKLF